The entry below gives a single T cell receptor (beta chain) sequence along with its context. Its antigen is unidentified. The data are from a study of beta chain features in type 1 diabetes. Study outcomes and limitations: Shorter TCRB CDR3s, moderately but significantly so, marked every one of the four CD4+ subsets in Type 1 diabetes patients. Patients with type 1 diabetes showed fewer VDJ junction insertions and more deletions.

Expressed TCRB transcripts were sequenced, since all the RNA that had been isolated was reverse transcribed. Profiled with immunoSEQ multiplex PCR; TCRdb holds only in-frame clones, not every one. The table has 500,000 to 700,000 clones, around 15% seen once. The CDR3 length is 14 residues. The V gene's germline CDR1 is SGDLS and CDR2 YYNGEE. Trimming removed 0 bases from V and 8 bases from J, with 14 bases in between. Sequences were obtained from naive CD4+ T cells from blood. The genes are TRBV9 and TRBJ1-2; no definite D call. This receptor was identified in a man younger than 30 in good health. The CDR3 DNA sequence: TGTGCCAGCAGCGTAGATGAACGGGTATACGGCTACACCTTC. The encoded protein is CASSVDERVYGYTF.